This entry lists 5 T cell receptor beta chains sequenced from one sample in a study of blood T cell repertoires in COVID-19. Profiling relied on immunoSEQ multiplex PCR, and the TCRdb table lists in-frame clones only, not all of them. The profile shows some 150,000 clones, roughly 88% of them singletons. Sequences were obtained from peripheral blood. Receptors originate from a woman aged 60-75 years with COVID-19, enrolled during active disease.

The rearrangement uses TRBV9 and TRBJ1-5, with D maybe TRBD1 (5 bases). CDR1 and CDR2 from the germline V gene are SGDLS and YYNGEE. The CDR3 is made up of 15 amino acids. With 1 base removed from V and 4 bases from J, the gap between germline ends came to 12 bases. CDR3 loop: CASSVWEGLNQPQHF. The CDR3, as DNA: TGTGCCAGCAGCGTATGGGAGGGGTTGAATCAGCCCCAGCATTTT.

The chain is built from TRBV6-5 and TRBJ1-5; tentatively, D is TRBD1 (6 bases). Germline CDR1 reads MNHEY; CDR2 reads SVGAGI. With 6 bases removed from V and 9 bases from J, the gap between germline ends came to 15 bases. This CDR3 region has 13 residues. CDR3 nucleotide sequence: TGTGCCAGCAGCCTACAGGGCACAGGGCCCCAGCATTTT. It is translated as CASSLQGTGPQHF.

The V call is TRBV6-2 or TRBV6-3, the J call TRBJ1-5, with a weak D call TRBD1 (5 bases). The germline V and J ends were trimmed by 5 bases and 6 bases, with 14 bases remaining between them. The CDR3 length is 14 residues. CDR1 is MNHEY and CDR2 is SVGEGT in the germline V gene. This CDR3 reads CASSRGAGVQPQHF. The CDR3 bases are TGTGCCAGCAGTCGCGGGGCCGGGGTTCAGCCCCAGCATTTT.

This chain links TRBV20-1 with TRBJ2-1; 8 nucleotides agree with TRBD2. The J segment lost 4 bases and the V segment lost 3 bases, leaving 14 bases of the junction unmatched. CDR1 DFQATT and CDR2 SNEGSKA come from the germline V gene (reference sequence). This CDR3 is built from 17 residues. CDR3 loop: CSASPIAGQGLYNEQFF. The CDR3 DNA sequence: TGCAGTGCTAGTCCTATAGCGGGGCAGGGGCTTTACAATGAGCAGTTCTTC.

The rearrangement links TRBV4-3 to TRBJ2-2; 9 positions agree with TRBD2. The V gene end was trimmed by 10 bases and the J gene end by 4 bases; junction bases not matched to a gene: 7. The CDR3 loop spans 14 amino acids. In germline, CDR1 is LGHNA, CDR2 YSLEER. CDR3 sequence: CATSLAGFTGELFF. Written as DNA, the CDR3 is TGCGCCACAAGTCTAGCGGGGTTCACCGGGGAGCTGTTTTTT.